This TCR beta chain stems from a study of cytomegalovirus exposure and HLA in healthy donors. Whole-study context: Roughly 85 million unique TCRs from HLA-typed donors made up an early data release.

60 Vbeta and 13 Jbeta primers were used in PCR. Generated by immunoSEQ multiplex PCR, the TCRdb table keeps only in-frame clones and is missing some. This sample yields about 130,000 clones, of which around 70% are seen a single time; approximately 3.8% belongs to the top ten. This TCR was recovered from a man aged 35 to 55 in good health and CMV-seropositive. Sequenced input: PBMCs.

The CDR3 loop reads CASSLDPRGSTYEQYF. The CDR3 coding sequence is TGTGCCAGCAGTCTAGACCCCAGGGGATCCACCTACGAGCAGTACTTC. This sequence joins TRBV27 and TRBJ2-7, with a weak D call TRBD1 (6 bases). Germline CDR1 MNHEY, CDR2 SMNVEV (reference sequence). The V gene lost 5 bases and the J gene lost 2 bases, with 19 bases spanning the gap. The CDR3 totals 16 residues.